One and the same sample provided the 13 T cell receptor beta chains below, sequenced in a study of CD8+ T cells in alopecia areata. Noted treatment: oral pan-JAK inhibitor, 5-10 mg twice daily. TCR sequencing used cDNA made by reverse transcription of extracted RNA. Clones were sequenced by immunoSEQ multiplex PCR, and TCRdb holds only the in-frame ones, with some missing. The table lists under 200,000 clones, 60% of them singletons, with 12% to 15% in the top ten. This material consisted of CD4+ T cells sorted from blood, taken at week 24, from a patient treated with tofacitinib. The source is a human donor with alopecia areata.

V gene TRBV29-1 combines with J gene TRBJ1-2; D is possibly TRBD1 (6 bases). CDR1 and CDR2 (germline): SQVTM, ANQGSEA. Trimming stripped 1 base from V and 1 base from J, with 13 bases between. The CDR3 length is 15 residues. CDR3 DNA sequence: TGCAGCGTTGAAGGCGGACAGCTACGTAACTATGGCTACACCTTC. This sequence encodes CSVEGGQLRNYGYTF.

The sample holds many counts of this clone. The chain combines TRBV27 with TRBJ1-4; D ambiguous. The CDR3 is 14 amino acids. Germline CDR1 reads MNHEY; CDR2 reads SMNVEV (reference sequence). The germline V and J ends were trimmed by 10 bases and 10 bases, with 22 bases remaining between them. Written as DNA, the CDR3 is TGTGCCACAGATACGGGTGCCAGCCAAGGAAAACTGTTTTTT. Protein sequence: CATDTGASQGKLFF.

The chain employs TRBV29-1 and TRBJ2-1; D unclear. The CDR3 extends over 14 amino acids. Germline values: CDR1 SQVTM, CDR2 ANQGSEA. V was shortened by 2 bases and J by 3 bases, with 11 bases between the two germline ends. The CDR3 here is CSVELVQRYNEQFF. CDR3 nucleotides: TGCAGCGTTGAACTGGTACAGCGCTACAATGAGCAGTTCTTC.

The chain links TRBV7-9 to TRBJ2-5; perhaps TRBD2 as D (6 bases). Germline-derived CDR1 and CDR2 are SEHNR and FQNEAQ (reference sequence). The germline V and J ends were trimmed by 5 bases and 5 bases, with 12 bases remaining between them. This CDR3 has 13 residues. CDR3 sequence: CASSPTRLETQYF. CDR3 DNA: TGTGCCAGCAGCCCGACTAGGTTGGAGACCCAGTACTTC.

In its sample, this clone was seen a few times. The genes are TRBV29-1 and TRBJ2-5; 9 bases match TRBD1. Germline CDR1 reads SQVTM; CDR2 reads ANQGSEA. The CDR3 loop spans 13 amino acids. Germline trimming cut 4 bases from V and 6 bases from J; bases unmatched to any gene: 6. Written as DNA, the CDR3 is TGCAGCGTTGGGGGACAGGGTGGCCAGACCCAGTACTTC. Protein product: CSVGGQGGQTQYF.

V usage is TRBV23-1 and J usage is TRBJ1-5, with D uncertain. TRBV23-1 has ORF status, its function being uncertain. The ends were cut back, 3 bases at V and 0 bases at J, with 15 bases in the middle. The CDR3 loop spans 17 amino acids. Here the CDR3 reads CASSHPGPVHSNQPQHF. Here the CDR3 DNA reads TGCGCCAGCAGTCACCCCGGCCCAGTTCATAGCAATCAGCCCCAGCATTTT.

As for this clone: Distinct nucleotide sequences in the sample also encode this CDR3. The chain joins TRBV29-1 to TRBJ1-1, with 8 bases that match TRBD1. V lost 7 bases, J lost 3 bases, and 7 bases stayed unmatched. The CDR3 extends over 13 amino acids. Germline V gene data show CDR1 as SQVTM and CDR2 as ANQGSEA. The CDR3 reads CSARTGTDTEAFF. Here the CDR3 DNA reads TGCAGCGCTAGGACAGGGACCGACACTGAAGCTTTCTTT.

This rearrangement joins TRBV5-1 to TRBJ2-7; a weak D match, TRBD1 (5 bases). Germline values: CDR1 SGHRS, CDR2 YFSETQ. V dropped 5 bases and J dropped 3 bases, with 15 bases sitting between them. The CDR3 is 14 amino acids. In DNA, the CDR3 is TGCGCCAGCAGGGCCGACACAGGAAACTACGAGCAGTACTTC. It translates to CASRADTGNYEQYF.

This clone was detected ten times or more. The gene calls are TRBV5-1 and TRBJ2-2; TRBD1 matches 8 bases. The germline CDR1 and CDR2 sequences are SGHRS and YFSETQ. The CDR3 runs to 14 residues. The ends lost 7 bases at V and 4 bases at J; junction bases unmatched: 6. CDR3: CASGGQGSTGELFF. The DNA of the CDR3 is TGCGCCAGCGGCGGACAGGGAAGCACCGGGGAGCTGTTTTTT.

DNA of the CDR3: TGTGCCTGGAGTAAAGGGACAGGGGGCTTGTGGCCCCAGCATTTT. Its translation is CAWSKGTGGLWPQHF. The chain recombines TRBV30 with TRBJ1-5; TRBD1 agrees at 12 bases. Germline assignment: CDR1 GTSNPN and CDR2 SVGIG (reference sequence). The CDR3 is 15 residues long. V dropped 2 bases and J dropped 9; count of bases not matched to a gene: 8.

This clone was seen more than once but under ten times. The J gene is TRBJ1-3, the V gene TRBV5-1, with 8 bases identical to TRBD1. Germline V gives CDR1 SGHRS, CDR2 YFSETQ. There are 17 residues in the CDR3. Trimming at V came to 1 base and at J to 2 bases, leaving 8 bases not matched to a gene. CDR3 nucleotides: TGCGCCAGCAGCTTGAAGGGGACAGGAACAACTGGAAACACCATATATTTT. Its protein is CASSLKGTGTTGNTIYF.

This clone turned up a few times. The genes are TRBV2 and TRBJ2-1, with 7 bases identical to TRBD2. Per the germline V gene, CDR1 is SNHLY and CDR2 is FYNNEI. Trimming took 3 bases from V and 14 from J; bases not matched to a gene: 16. The CDR3 contains 15 residues. CDR3 nucleotides: TGTGCCAGCAGTGAGGCAACCCGGGGGGATCCCCTTGAGTTCTTC. This gives the protein CASSEATRGDPLEFF.

The chain recombines TRBV4-1 with TRBJ2-3; D not resolved. The CDR3 loop spans 15 amino acids. CDR1 MGHRA and CDR2 YSYEKL come from the germline V gene. V shed 0 bases and J shed 0 bases, with 7 bases lying between them. CDR3 DNA: TGCGCCAGCAGCCAAGAACATTATAGCACAGATACGCAGTATTTT. Encoded protein: CASSQEHYSTDTQYF.